This TCR beta chain originates from a study of blood T cell repertoires in COVID-19. About the study: COVID-19 samples collected from the United States, Italy and Spain covered acute and convalescent phases. The cDNA or gDNA used as material had been derived from T cells, B-cell-depleted T cells, or PBMCs.

The CDR3 has 16 residues. Germline trimming cut 6 bases from V and 0 bases from J; bases unmatched to any gene: 6. The V gene's germline CDR1 is WSHSY and CDR2 SAAADI. Assignments of participants to cohorts depended upon their own reported clinical history. Using immunoSEQ multiplex PCR, the repertoire was profiled, and TCRdb retains in-frame clones only, with some absent. The sample consists of about 430,000 clones, roughly 88% of them appearing once. The receptor comes from a woman in her twenties or thirties with acute COVID-19. The chain carries TRBV10-2 and TRBJ2-1; 9 positions agree with TRBD2. The source material was PBMCs or T cells enriched from blood (not recorded which). Here the CDR3 DNA reads TGCGCCAGCAGGGGTAGCGGGGGAATCTCCTACAATGAGCAGTTCTTC. This encodes CASRGSGGISYNEQFF.